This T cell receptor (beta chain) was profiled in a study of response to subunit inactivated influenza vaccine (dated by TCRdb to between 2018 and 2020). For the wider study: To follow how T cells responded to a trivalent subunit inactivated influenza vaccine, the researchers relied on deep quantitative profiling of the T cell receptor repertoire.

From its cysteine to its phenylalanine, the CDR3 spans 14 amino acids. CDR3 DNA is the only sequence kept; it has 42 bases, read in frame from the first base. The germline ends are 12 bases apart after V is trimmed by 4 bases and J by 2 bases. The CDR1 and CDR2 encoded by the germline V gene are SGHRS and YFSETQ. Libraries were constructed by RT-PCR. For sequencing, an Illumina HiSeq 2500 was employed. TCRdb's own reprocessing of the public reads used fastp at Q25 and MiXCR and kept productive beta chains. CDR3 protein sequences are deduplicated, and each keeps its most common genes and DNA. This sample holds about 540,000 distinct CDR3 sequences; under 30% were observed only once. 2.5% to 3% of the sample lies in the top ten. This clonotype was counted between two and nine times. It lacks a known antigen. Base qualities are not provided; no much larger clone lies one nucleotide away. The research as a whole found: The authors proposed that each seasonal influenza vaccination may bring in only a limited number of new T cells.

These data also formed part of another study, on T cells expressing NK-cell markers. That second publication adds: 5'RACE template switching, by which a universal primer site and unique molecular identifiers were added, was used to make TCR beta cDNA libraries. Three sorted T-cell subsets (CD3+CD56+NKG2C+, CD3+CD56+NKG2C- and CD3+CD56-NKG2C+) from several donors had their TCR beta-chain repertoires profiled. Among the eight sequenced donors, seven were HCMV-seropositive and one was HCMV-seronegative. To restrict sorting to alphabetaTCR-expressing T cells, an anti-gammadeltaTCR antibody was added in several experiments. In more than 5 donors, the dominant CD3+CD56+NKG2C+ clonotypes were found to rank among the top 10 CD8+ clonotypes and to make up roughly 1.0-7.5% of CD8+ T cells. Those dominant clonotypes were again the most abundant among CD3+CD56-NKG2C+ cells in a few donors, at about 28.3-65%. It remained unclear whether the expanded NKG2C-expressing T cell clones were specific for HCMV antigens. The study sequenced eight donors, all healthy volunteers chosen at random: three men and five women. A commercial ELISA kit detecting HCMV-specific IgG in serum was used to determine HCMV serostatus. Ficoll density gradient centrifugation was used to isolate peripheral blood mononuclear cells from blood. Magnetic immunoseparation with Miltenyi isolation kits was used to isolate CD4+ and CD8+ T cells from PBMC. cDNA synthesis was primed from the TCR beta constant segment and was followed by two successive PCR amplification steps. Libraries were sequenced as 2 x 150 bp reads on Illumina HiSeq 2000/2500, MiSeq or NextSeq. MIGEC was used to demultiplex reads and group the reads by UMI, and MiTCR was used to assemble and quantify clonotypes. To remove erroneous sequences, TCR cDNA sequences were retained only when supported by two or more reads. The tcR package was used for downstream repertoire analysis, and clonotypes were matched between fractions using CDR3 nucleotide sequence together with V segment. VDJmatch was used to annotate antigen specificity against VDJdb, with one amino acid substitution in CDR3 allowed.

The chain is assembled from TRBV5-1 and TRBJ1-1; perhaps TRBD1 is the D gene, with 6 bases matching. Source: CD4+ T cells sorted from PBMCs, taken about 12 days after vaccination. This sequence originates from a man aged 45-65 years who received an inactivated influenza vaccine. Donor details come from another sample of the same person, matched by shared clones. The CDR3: CASSTGQPNTEAFF. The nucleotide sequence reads TGCGCCAGCAGCACCGGACAGCCAAACACTGAAGCTTTCTTT. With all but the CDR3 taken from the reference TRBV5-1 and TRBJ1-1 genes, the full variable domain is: KAGVTQTPRYLIKTRGQQVTLSCSPISGHRSVSWYQQTPGQGLQFLFEYFSETQRNKGNFPGRFSGRQFSNSRSEMNVSTLELGDSALYLCASSTGQPNTEAFFGQGTRLTVV.